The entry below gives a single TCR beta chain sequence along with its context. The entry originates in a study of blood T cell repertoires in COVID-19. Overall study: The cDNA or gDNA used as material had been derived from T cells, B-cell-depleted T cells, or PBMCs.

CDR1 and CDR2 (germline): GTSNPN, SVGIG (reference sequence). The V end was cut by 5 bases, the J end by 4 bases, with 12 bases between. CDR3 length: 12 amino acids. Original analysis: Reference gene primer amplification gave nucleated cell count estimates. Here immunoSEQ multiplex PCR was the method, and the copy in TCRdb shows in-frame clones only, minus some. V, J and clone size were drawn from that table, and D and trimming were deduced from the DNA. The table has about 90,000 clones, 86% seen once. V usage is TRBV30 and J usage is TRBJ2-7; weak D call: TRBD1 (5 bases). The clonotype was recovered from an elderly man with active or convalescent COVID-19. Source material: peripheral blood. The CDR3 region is CAWARQTYEQYF. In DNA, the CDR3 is TGTGCCTGGGCAAGACAGACGTACGAGCAGTACTTC.